This T cell receptor beta chain was documented in a study of blood T cells in healthy people across ages. Whole-study findings and limits: PBMC samples, being unsorted, prevented any conclusive comparison of naive and antigen-experienced cells.

Using a J-beta primer mix together with a sample-barcoded 5' primer, a second PCR was run for roughly 7 to 12 cycles. TCRdb fed the 5' RACE reads into MiXCR, producing one record per CDR3 protein. Found here are approximately 900,000 distinct CDR3 sequences, almost 30% of them singletons; the top ten hold approximately 10%. As regards this clonotype: The antigen is undetermined.

The CDR3 spans 16 residues. CDR1 and CDR2 from the germline V gene are MNHEY and SVGEGT. The ends were cut back, 0 bases at V and 8 bases at J, with 17 bases in the middle. These sequences were also reported in another study, on T cells of mothers and their children. That study adds: Inherited differences only slightly affect thymic shaping of TCR recombination output.

The gene calls are TRBV6-2 or TRBV6-3 and TRBJ2-1; D is ambiguous. What was sequenced was blood. The source of this sequence is a woman in her thirties or forties in good health. In DNA form, the CDR3 reads TGTGCCAGCAGTTACTCTACTTTTACCTACACGGATGAGCAGTTCTTC. Amino acid sequence: CASSYSTFTYTDEQFF.